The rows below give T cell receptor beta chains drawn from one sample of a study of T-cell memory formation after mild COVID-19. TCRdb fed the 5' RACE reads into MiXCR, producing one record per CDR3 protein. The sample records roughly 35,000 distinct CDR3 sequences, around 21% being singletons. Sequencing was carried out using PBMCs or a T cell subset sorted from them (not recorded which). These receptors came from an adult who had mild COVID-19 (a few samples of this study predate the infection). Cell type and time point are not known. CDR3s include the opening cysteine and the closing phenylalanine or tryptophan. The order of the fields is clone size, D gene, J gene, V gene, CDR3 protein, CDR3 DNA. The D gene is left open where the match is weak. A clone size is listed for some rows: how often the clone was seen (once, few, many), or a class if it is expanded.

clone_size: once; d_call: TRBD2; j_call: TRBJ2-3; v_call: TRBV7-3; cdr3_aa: CASSLRTSREDTQYF; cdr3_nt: TGTGCCAGCAGTTTGAGGACTAGCCGAGAAGATACGCAGTATTTT
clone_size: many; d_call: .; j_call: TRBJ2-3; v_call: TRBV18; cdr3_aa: CASSPMRDRDTQYF; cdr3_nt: TGTGCCAGCTCACCAATGAGGGATCGAGATACGCAGTATTTT
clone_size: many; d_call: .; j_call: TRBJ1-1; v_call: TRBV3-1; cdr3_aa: CASSQGSTMNTEAFF; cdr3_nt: TGTGCCAGCAGCCAAGGAAGCACCATGAACACTGAAGCTTTCTTT
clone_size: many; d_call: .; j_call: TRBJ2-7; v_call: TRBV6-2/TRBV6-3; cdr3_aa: CASTEKSYEQYF; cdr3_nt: TGTGCCAGCACTGAAAAGTCCTACGAGCAGTACTTC
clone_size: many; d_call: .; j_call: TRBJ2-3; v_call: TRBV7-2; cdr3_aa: CASSLQSGTSTDTQYF; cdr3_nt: TGTGCCAGCAGCTTACAATCAGGGACTAGCACAGATACGCAGTATTTT
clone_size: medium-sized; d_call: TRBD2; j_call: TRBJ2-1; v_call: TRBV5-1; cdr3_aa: CASKGGEGIYNEQFF; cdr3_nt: TGCGCCAGCAAAGGAGGGGAGGGGATATACAATGAGCAGTTCTTC
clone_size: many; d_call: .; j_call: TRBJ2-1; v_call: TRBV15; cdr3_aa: CATSRDSVQINEQFF; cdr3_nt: TGTGCCACCAGCAGAGATTCAGTACAGATCAATGAGCAGTTCTTC
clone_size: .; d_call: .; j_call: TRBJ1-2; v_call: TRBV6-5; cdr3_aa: CASSARGYGYTF; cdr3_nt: TGTGCCAGCAGTGCCCGAGGCTATGGCTACACCTTC
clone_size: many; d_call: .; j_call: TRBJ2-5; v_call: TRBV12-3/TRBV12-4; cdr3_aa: CASSPRMDTRGETQYF; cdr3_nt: TGTGCCAGCAGTCCGAGGATGGACACAAGGGGGGAGACCCAGTACTTC
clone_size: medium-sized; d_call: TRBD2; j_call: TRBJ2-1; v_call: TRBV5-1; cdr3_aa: CASSHTGLAGVYNEQFF; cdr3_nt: TGCGCCAGCAGCCATACGGGACTAGCGGGGGTCTACAATGAGCAGTTCTTC
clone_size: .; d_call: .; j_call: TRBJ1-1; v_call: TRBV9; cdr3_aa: CASSVDVTGVKEAFF; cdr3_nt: TGTGCCAGCAGCGTAGACGTGACCGGGGTGAAGGAAGCTTTCTTT
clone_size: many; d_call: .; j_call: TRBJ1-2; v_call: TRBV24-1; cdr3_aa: CATSDRSQGTPYGYTF; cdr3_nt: TGTGCCACCAGTGACCGGAGCCAGGGGACTCCATATGGCTACACCTTC
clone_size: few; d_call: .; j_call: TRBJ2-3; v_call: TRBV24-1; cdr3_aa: CATSDFISSTDTQYF; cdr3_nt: TGTGCCACCAGTGATTTTATAAGTAGCACAGATACGCAGTATTTT
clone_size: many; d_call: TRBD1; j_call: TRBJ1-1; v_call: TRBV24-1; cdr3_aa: CATTPTGGTEAFF; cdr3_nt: TGTGCCACCACCCCGACAGGGGGAACTGAAGCTTTCTTT
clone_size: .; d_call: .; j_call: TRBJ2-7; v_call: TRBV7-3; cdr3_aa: CASSSGLDAEQYF; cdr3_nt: TGTGCCAGCAGCTCAGGTCTAGACGCCGAGCAGTACTTC
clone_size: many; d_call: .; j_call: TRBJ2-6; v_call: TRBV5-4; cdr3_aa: CASSLYGAGANVLTF; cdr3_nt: TGTGCCAGCAGCTTGTACGGGGCTGGGGCCAACGTCCTGACTTTC
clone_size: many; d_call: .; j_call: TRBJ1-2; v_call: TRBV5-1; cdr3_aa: CASSLGTYGYTF; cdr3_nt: TGCGCCAGCAGCTTGGGAACCTATGGCTACACCTTC